The source of this T cell receptor (beta chain) is a study of blood T cell repertoires in COVID-19. Cohorts were assigned according to the clinical history that participants reported. Original methodology: Reference gene primer amplification gave nucleated cell count estimates. Some clones are missing from TCRdb's copy, which holds only in-frame ones; the method was immunoSEQ multiplex PCR. That table gives V, J and clone size, and the DNA gave D and trimming. This repertoire shows a few hundred thousand clones, roughly 90% found once; its top ten account for approximately 3%. The trim removed 5 bases at V and 8 bases at J, leaving 4 bases unmatched. Germline lookup yields CDR1 KGHDR and CDR2 SFDVKD. The CDR3 runs 12 residues.

This chain joins TRBV24-1 and TRBJ1-2, with 7 bases lining up with TRBD1. This TCR derives from a woman aged 50 to 60 in a cohort exposed to, infected with or recovered from COVID-19 (not recorded which). Sequenced material: PBMCs or T cells enriched from blood (not recorded which). The CDR3 is CATSAGTAGYTF. Here the CDR3 DNA reads TGTGCCACCAGTGCCGGGACAGCAGGCTACACCTTC.